This TCR beta chain was recovered during a study of shared clonotypes between healthy human individuals. CDR1 and CDR2 (germline): MNHNY, SVGAGI (reference sequence). The CDR3 contains 15 residues. Trimming shortened V by 4 bases and J by 0 bases, and 13 bases separated the two germline ends. The split of CD4+ cells yielded CD45RA+ naive and CD45RA-negative memory subsets. The protocol was immunoSEQ multiplex PCR, while the TCRdb copy is restricted to in-frame clones and leaves out a portion. The sample lists under 600,000 clones, about 96% occurring once. This sequence originates from a woman in her 30s in good health. Sequenced input: naive CD4+ T cells sorted from blood. Subset here: CD45RA+ positively selected. This sequence joins TRBV6-6 and TRBJ2-7; D is uncertain. The CDR3 region has the DNA TGTGCCAGCAGTTCCTTTGGCGCACGCTCCTACGAGCAGTACTTC. Translation gives CASSSFGARSYEQYF.